The entry that follows covers one T cell receptor beta chain sequence. Its specificity is unknown. The record originates from a study of cytomegalovirus exposure and HLA in healthy donors. Study-wide findings and caveats: The classifier reportedly diagnosed cytomegalovirus status with high specificity and sensitivity. In vitro work confirmed that three CMV-associated chains recognize CMV antigens.

A roughly 120-subject validation cohort, separate from the approximately 690-subject first cohort, supplied the donors. The CDR3 is made up of 15 amino acids. Unmatched junction bases numbered 4, after V lost 0 bases and J lost 6 bases. Germline V gene data show CDR1 as SGHDT and CDR2 as YYEEEE. Sequenced by immunoSEQ multiplex PCR; TCRdb stores in-frame clones only, minus some. The data show about 300,000 clones, approximately 90% seen once. The sequence was obtained from a woman under 30 in good health and CMV-seronegative. The sample was PBMCs. The V call is TRBV5-6, the J call TRBJ1-5, with TRBD1 matching 9 bases. The CDR3 nucleotides read TGTGCCAGCAGCTTGGGACAGGGGGTAATTCAGCCCCAGCATTTT. Translated, it gives CASSLGQGVIQPQHF.